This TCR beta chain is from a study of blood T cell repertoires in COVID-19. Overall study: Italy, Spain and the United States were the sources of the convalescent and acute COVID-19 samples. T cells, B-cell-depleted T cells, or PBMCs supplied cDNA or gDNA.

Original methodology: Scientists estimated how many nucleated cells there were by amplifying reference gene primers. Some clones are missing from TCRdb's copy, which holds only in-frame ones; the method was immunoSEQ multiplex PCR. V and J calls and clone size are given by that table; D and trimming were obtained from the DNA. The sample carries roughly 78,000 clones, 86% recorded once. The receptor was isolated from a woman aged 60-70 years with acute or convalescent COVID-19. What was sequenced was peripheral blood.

This CDR3 is CASSSQAGGLYEQYF. The CDR3 DNA sequence: TGTGCCAGCAGTTCTCAAGCAGGGGGCCTCTACGAGCAGTACTTC. This chain connects TRBV6-6 to TRBJ2-7, with 8 bases lining up with TRBD1. CDR3 length equals 15 residues. Germline V lookup: CDR1 MNHNY, CDR2 SVGAGI (reference sequence). V dropped 4 bases and J dropped 3; count of bases not matched to a gene: 8.